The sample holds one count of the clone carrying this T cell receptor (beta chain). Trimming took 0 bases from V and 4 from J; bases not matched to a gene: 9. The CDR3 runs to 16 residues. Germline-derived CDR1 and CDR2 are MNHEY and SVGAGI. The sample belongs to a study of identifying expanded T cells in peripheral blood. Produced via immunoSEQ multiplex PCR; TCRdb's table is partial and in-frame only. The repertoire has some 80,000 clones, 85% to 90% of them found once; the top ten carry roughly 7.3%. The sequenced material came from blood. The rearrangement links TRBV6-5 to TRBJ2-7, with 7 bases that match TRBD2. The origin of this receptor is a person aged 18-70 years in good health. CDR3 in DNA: TGTGCCAGCAGTTACTCGGCGGGAGCCTTTCCTTACGAGCAGTACTTC. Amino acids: CASSYSAGAFPYEQYF.